The 27 T cell receptor beta chains given below trace back to one sample, sequenced in a study of liver allograft versus peripheral blood T cells. The wider study: Comparative analysis was performed on T cell receptor repertoires from transplanted livers and from recipients' peripheral blood.

TCRdb re-derived calls from the reads in MiXCR, one entry per CDR3 protein. The sample shows approximately 10,000 distinct CDR3 sequences, about a fifth of them seen only once. All receptors derive from a human patient who had a liver transplant. Part of the T cell pool may stem from the graft donor.

This clonotype has just a few counts. The chain joins TRBV6-1 to TRBJ2-2; TRBD1 or TRBD2 may be the D gene (7 bases each). Germline CDR1 MNHNS, CDR2 SASEGT. The CDR3 contains 18 residues. The V end lost 6 bases, the J end lost 4 bases, and 24 bases lay between the germline ends. CDR3 sequence: CASSWGGTAGGGTGELFF. The CDR3 region has the DNA TGTGCCAGCAGCTGGGGGGGGACAGCCGGGGGAGGCACCGGGGAGCTGTTTTTT.

As for this clonotype: A much bigger clone sits one base away, suggesting this may be a read error. No conserved phenylalanine or tryptophan is present at the end of the CDR3, so a read error is the likely explanation. The J gene is TRBJ2-7, the V gene TRBV6-6; D gene uncertain. The CDR3 extends over 13 amino acids. Trimming removed 3 bases at V and 4 bases at J, with 10 bases between. Germline V gene sequence: CDR1 MNHNY, CDR2 SVGAGI (reference sequence). The CDR3: CASSYEKRYEQYY. The CDR3 DNA follows: TGTGCCAGCAGTTATGAGAAGAGGTACGAGCAGTACTAC.

The V and J genes are TRBV28 and TRBJ1-1; no clear D gene. Germline V gene lookup returns CDR1 MDHEN and CDR2 SYDVKM. This CDR3 is 12 amino acids long. Trimming shortened V by 3 bases and J by 10 bases, and 12 bases separated the two germline ends. The CDR3 DNA reads TGTGCCAGCAGTTTCTGGGCTATTTCAGCTTTCTTT. Translating it yields CASSFWAISAFF.

The gene calls are TRBV20-1 and TRBJ1-1, with unresolved D. The CDR3 has 10 amino acids. Germline V gives CDR1 DFQATT, CDR2 SNEGSKA (reference sequence). The CDR3 DNA sequence: TGCAGGGCTGTTGGGACTGAAGCTTTCTTT. Protein: CRAVGTEAFF.

V usage is TRBV20-1 and J usage is TRBJ2-1; 14 bases line up with TRBD2. Germline loops: CDR1 DFQATT, CDR2 SNEGSKA (reference sequence). CDR3 length: 14 residues. Losses at the gene ends were 6 bases for V and 7 bases for J; bases not matched to a gene: 5. CDR3 protein: CSAPGLAGDNEQFF. CDR3 bases: TGCAGTGCACCGGGACTAGCGGGGGATAATGAGCAGTTCTTC.

Comments on this clonotype: One end of the junction fails to match germline, which may point to a read error. This chain uses TRBV12-5 with TRBJ2-2; 7 positions match TRBD2. This CDR3 has 17 residues. Germline V gives CDR1 LGHNT, CDR2 FRNRAP. The chain's CDR3 is CASGLQRSGGNTGEMFF. The DNA for the CDR3 is TGTGCTAGTGGTTTGCAAAGGTCCGGGGGGAACACCGGGGAGATGTTTTTT.

This clonotype is labeled as medium-sized. The genes are TRBV19 and TRBJ2-1; D is perhaps TRBD2 (6 bases). Germline V lookup: CDR1 LNHDA, CDR2 SQIVND (reference sequence). This CDR3 is 16 amino acids long. The V and J ends lost 3 bases and 7 bases respectively, with 19 bases between them. In DNA form, the CDR3 reads TGTGCCAGTAGTATGCCCGGGGGAGGTCGCGGGAATGAGCAGTTCTTC. It translates to CASSMPGGGRGNEQFF.

The CDR3 spells CSARPGTTNEKLFF. CDR3 in DNA: TGCAGTGCTAGACCGGGGACAACTAATGAAAAACTGTTTTTT. The chain is built from TRBV20-1 and TRBJ1-4; D is uncertain. Germline values: CDR1 DFQATT, CDR2 SNEGSKA (reference sequence). The ends were cut back, 2 bases at V and 0 bases at J, with 7 bases in the middle. This CDR3 has 14 amino acids.

This clonotype has at least ten counts. J is TRBJ1-1 and V is TRBV11-1; possibly TRBD1 for D (5 bases). The CDR3 sequence is 14 residues long. V shed 0 bases and J shed 4 bases, with 9 bases lying between them. Germline CDR1 SGHAT, CDR2 FQDESV (reference sequence). The CDR3 reads CASSLAGAATEAFF. CDR3 DNA: TGTGCCAGCAGCTTAGCAGGGGCTGCCACTGAAGCTTTCTTT.

This chain uses TRBV30 with TRBJ1-5; D gene unclear. Trimming pared 5 bases from V and 5 bases from J, leaving 13 bases between. CDR3 size: 13 residues. Germline V gene data show CDR1 as GTSNPN and CDR2 as SVGIG (reference sequence). Written as DNA, the CDR3 is TGTGCCTGGTCCCCCGGGCAAGATCAGCCCCAGCATTTT. It codes for CAWSPGQDQPQHF.

On this clonotype: This may arise from a read error, as a much more abundant clone is one base away. The chain combines TRBV10-3 with TRBJ2-7; 13 bases align to TRBD2. This CDR3 comprises 15 residues. The V gene's germline CDR1 is ENHRY and CDR2 SYGVKD. The chain's CDR3 is CAIAGLAGSSYERYF. The DNA of the CDR3 is TGTGCCATTGCGGGACTAGCGGGAAGCTCCTACGAGCGGTACTTC.

The chain has TRBV28 and TRBJ1-1, with 7 bases identical to TRBD1. The CDR3 has 14 residues. The V segment lost 6 bases and the J segment 1 base; nucleotides outside the gene matches: 5. Germline CDR1 reads MDHEN; CDR2 reads SYDVKM. The CDR3 bases are TGTGCCAGCAGGTACCAGGGGGAGAACACTGAAGCTTTCTTT. Protein product: CASRYQGENTEAFF.

The V call is TRBV20-1, the J call TRBJ2-1; 12 nucleotides line up with TRBD2. The CDR3 totals 16 residues. The V gene's germline CDR1 is DFQATT and CDR2 SNEGSKA (reference sequence). V dropped 2 bases and J dropped 4; count of bases not matched to a gene: 6. The CDR3 nucleotides read TGCAGTGCTAGACCTACTAGCGGGGGGCAATACAATGAGCAGTTCTTC. Translation gives CSARPTSGGQYNEQFF.

This clonotype was seen a single time. The chain uses TRBV10-1 and TRBJ2-3; TRBD1 or TRBD2 may be the D gene (5 bases each). The germline V gene encodes CDR1 WNHNN and CDR2 SYGVQD (reference sequence). The CDR3 is 16 amino acids. The V end lost 3 bases, the J end lost 5 bases, and 18 bases lay between the germline ends. The CDR3 region is CASSDPGTPREDTQYF. DNA for the CDR3: TGCGCCAGCAGTGATCCCGGGACCCCCCGGGAAGATACGCAGTATTTT.

This clonotype has just one count. V usage is TRBV30 and J usage is TRBJ2-7; no clear D. Trimming cost V 3 bases and J 6 bases, with 12 bases left between them. This CDR3 spans 12 amino acids. Germline values: CDR1 GTSNPN, CDR2 SVGIG (reference sequence). The chain's CDR3 is CAWRNGWGEQYF. CDR3 nucleotides: TGTGCCTGGAGGAACGGCTGGGGCGAGCAGTACTTC.

This clonotype is labeled medium-sized. The genes are TRBV6-5 and TRBJ2-1, with D perhaps TRBD2 (6 bases). Trimming pared 2 bases from V and 9 bases from J, leaving 17 bases between. CDR3 length equals 15 residues. Germline V gives CDR1 MNHEY, CDR2 SVGAGI. CDR3 sequence reads: CASSYGTNPGGEQFF. CDR3 bases: TGTGCCAGCAGTTACGGCACAAACCCCGGGGGTGAGCAGTTCTTC.

This chain connects TRBV28 to TRBJ2-2, with a weak D call TRBD2 (7 bases). Germline V gene sequence: CDR1 MDHEN, CDR2 SYDVKM. Between the trimmed V and J ends, which lost 8 bases and 5 bases, there was a span of 15 bases. The CDR3 is made up of 14 amino acids. The CDR3 DNA reads TGTGCCAGCGAGAAAGGGGGGGGAACCGGGGAGCTGTTTTTT. It encodes CASEKGGGTGELFF.

This clonotype rates as medium-sized. This chain connects TRBV6-1 to TRBJ2-2; the D gene is possibly TRBD1 (6 bases). Trimming took off 8 bases at V and 4 bases at J, with 14 bases between the two ends. The germline V gene has CDR1 MNHNS and CDR2 SASEGT. This CDR3 is 14 amino acids long. The CDR3, as DNA: TGTGCCAGCGCAAATCAGGGGTTCACCGGGGAGCTGTTTTTT. It translates to CASANQGFTGELFF.

The rearrangement joins TRBV3-1 to TRBJ2-5; D gene uncertain. This CDR3 region has 13 residues. Germline V lookup: CDR1 LGHDT, CDR2 YNNKEL (reference sequence). Trimming took 6 bases from V and 0 from J, leaving 8 bases between them. CDR3 region: CASSPEYQETQYF. The CDR3 DNA follows: TGTGCCAGCAGTCCGGAGTACCAAGAGACCCAGTACTTC.

The genes are TRBV5-3 and TRBJ2-1; 8 nucleotides agree with TRBD2. TRBV5-3 is known as an ORF, though its function is uncertain. The CDR3 consists of 17 residues. After removal of 4 bases from V and 4 bases from J, the junction contained 13 bases not matched to a gene. CDR3 in amino acids: CARSTLLRGGKYNEQFF. For the CDR3, the DNA is TGTGCCAGAAGCACCCTACTACGGGGGGGAAAATACAATGAGCAGTTCTTC.

In its sample, this clonotype ranks as medium-sized. This sequence joins TRBV6-2 or TRBV6-3 and TRBJ2-1; D is undetermined. This CDR3 has 11 amino acids. V dropped 6 bases and J dropped 4 bases, with 4 bases sitting between them. The V gene's germline CDR1 is MNHEY and CDR2 SVGEGT. CDR3 region: CASSQYNEQFF. In DNA, the CDR3 is TGTGCCAGCAGCCAATACAATGAGCAGTTCTTC.

This clonotype rates as medium-sized (0.01 to 0.1%). This sequence joins TRBV29-1 and TRBJ2-1, with 7 bases matching TRBD1. V lost 3 bases, J lost 9 bases, and 17 bases stayed unmatched. Germline assignment: CDR1 SQVTM and CDR2 ANQGSEA. The CDR3 loop spans 16 amino acids. The CDR3 sequence: CSVEGVDRSGWSEQFF. The CDR3, as DNA: TGCAGCGTTGAGGGGGTGGACAGGTCGGGATGGAGTGAGCAGTTCTTC.

As for this clonotype: This could be a read error, since a much larger clone is one nucleotide away. This chain links TRBV19 with TRBJ1-2; tentatively, D is TRBD1 (5 bases). Looked up from germline, CDR1 is LNHDA and CDR2 is SQIVND (reference sequence). The CDR3 consists of 17 residues. The CDR3 loop reads CASSTAGDGPEGYDYTF. Written as DNA, the CDR3 is TGTGCCAGTAGTACCGCCGGCGACGGCCCCGAGGGGTATGACTACACCTTC.

On this clonotype itself: A far larger clone is a single base away, which makes a read error likely. This rearrangement joins TRBV6-1 to TRBJ1-1; D gene ambiguous. Trimming took 5 bases from V and 6 from J, leaving 7 bases between them. Looked up from germline, CDR1 is MNHNS and CDR2 is SASEGT. This CDR3 is built from 11 residues. The CDR3 DNA follows: TGTGCCAGCAGTTGGACCGCTGAAGCTTTCTTT. It codes for CASSWTAEAFF.

This chain uses TRBV12-5 with TRBJ2-3; D may be TRBD1 (6 bases). The CDR3 is made up of 14 amino acids. V lost 5 bases, J lost 3 bases, and 12 bases lay in between. Germline V gene data show CDR1 as LGHNT and CDR2 as FRNRAP. The CDR3 DNA reads TGTGCTAGTGGTCAGGGGATTGTAACAGATACGCAGTATTTT. Its protein product is CASGQGIVTDTQYF. The variable domain in full, completed from reference TRBV12-5 and TRBJ2-3, reads DARVTQTPRHKVTEMGQEVTMRCQPILGHNTVFWYRQTMMQGLELLAYFRNRAPLDDSGMPKDRFSAEMPDATLATLKIQPSEPRDSAVYFCASGQGIVTDTQYFGPGTRLTVL.

By proportion, this clonotype is medium-sized. This chain links TRBV27 with TRBJ1-5; maybe TRBD1 (6 bases). Per germline, CDR1 MNHEY and CDR2 SMNVEV (reference sequence). The CDR3 loop spans 16 amino acids. Between the trimmed V and J ends, which lost 5 bases and 7 bases, there was a span of 21 bases. CDR3 protein: CASSPSGLGGSQPQHF. CDR3 bases: TGTGCCAGCAGTCCCTCCGGTTTAGGGGGGTCACAGCCCCAGCATTTT.

The rearrangement links TRBV20-1 to TRBJ2-3; perhaps TRBD2 as D (5 bases). The CDR3 spans 12 residues. CDR1 DFQATT and CDR2 SNEGSKA come from the germline V gene (reference sequence). V was clipped by 2 bases and J by 6 bases, with 9 bases between them. The CDR3 nucleotides are TGCAGTGCTAGATGGGGAGCCGATACGCAGTATTTT. This translates into CSARWGADTQYF.